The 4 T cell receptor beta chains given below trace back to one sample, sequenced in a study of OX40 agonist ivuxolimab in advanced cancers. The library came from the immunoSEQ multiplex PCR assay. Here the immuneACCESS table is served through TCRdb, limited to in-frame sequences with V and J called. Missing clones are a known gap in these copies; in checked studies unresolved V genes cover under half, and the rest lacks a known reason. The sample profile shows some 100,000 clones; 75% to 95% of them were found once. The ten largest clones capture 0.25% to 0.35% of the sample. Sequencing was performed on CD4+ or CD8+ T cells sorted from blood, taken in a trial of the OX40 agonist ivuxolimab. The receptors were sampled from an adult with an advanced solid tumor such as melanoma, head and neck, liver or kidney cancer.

The CDR3 DNA sequence: TGTGCCAGCAGTTCAGGGGCACCCACTGAAGCTTTCTTT. Its protein is CASSSGAPTEAFF. The chain couples TRBV25-1 to TRBJ1-1; tentative D call: TRBD1 (6 bases). The CDR3 contains 13 residues. Germline values: CDR1 MGHDK, CDR2 SYGVNS. V was pared by 5 bases and J by 4 bases, with 11 bases between.

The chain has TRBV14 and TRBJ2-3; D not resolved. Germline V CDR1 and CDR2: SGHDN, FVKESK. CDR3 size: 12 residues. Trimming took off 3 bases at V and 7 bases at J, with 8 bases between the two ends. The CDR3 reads CASSHASYTQYF. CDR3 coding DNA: TGTGCCAGCAGCCATGCCAGTTATACGCAGTATTTT.

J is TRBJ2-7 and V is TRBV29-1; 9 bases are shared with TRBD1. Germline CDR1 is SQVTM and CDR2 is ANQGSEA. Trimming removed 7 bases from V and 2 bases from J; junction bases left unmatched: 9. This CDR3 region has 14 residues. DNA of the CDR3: TGCAGCGCCGATACGGGACAGGGAACCTACGAGCAGTACTTC. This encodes CSADTGQGTYEQYF.

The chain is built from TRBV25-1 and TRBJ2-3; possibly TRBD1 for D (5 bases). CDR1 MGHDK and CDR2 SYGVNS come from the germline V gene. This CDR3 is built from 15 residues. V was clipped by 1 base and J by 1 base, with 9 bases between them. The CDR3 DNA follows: TGTGCCAGCAGTGAATTCAGGGTTTGCACAGATACGCAGTATTTT. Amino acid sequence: CASSEFRVCTDTQYF.